The 25 T cell receptor beta chains listed next were all sequenced from one sample in a study of cytomegalovirus exposure and HLA in healthy donors. Primers for the PCR totalled 60 Vbeta and 13 Jbeta. The protocol was immunoSEQ multiplex PCR, while the TCRdb copy is restricted to in-frame clones and leaves out a portion. Its table lists more than 90,000 clones. Sequencing was done on a sample of PBMCs. Every receptor here comes from a man aged 30-40 years in good health and CMV-seronegative.

The chain carries TRBV6-5 and TRBJ2-7, with 9 bases fitting TRBD1. Per the germline V gene, CDR1 is MNHEY and CDR2 is SVGAGI. Trimming at V came to 7 bases and at J to 2 bases, leaving 9 bases not matched to a gene. The CDR3 totals 15 residues. The CDR3 protein is CASTRDRAQTYEQYF. CDR3 coding DNA: TGTGCCAGCACCAGGGACAGGGCCCAAACCTACGAGCAGTACTTC.

The chain is built from TRBV6-5 and TRBJ1-1; TRBD1 matches 7 bases. The CDR3 has 11 amino acids. Germline V gene data show CDR1 as MNHEY and CDR2 as SVGAGI. J lost 11 bases, V lost 6 bases, and 6 bases had no gene match. CDR3 sequence: CASSQTGAAFF. The CDR3, as DNA: TGTGCCAGCAGCCAAACAGGGGCGGCTTTCTTT.

This chain joins TRBV5-5 and TRBJ2-4, with 11 bases fitting TRBD2. The length of the CDR3 is 15 residues. The germline V gene encodes CDR1 SGHKS and CDR2 YYEKEE (reference sequence). J was trimmed by 5 bases and V by 4 bases; bases with no gene match: 5. The CDR3 protein is CASSELAGAENIQYF. CDR3 DNA: TGTGCCAGCAGCGAACTAGCGGGAGCGGAAAACATTCAGTACTTC. Full variable domain (rest looked up from reference TRBV5-5 and TRBJ2-4): DAGVTQSPTHLIKTRGQQVTLRCSPISGHKSVSWYQQVLGQGPQFIFQYYEKEERGRGNFPDRFSARQFPNYSSELNVNALLLGDSALYLCASSELAGAENIQYFGAGTRLSVL.

The rearrangement uses TRBV2 and TRBJ1-6, with D perhaps TRBD1 (6 bases). CDR3 length: 15 residues. The V end was cut by 7 bases, the J end by 8 bases, with 18 bases between. The germline CDR1 and CDR2 sequences are SNHLY and FYNNEI. CDR3 DNA sequence: TGTGCCAGCATGCAGGGGCGAGCGAATGATTCACCCCTCCACTTT. Its translation is CASMQGRANDSPLHF.

This chain connects TRBV15 to TRBJ2-5; 10 bases are a match to TRBD2. Trimming took 7 bases from V and 6 from J; bases not matched to a gene: 14. The CDR3 is 16 residues long. Germline CDR1 LNHNV, CDR2 YYDKDF (reference sequence). CDR3 sequence reads: CATTGTPGLALQTQYF. The CDR3 nucleotides are TGTGCCACCACCGGGACACCGGGACTAGCGTTGCAGACCCAGTACTTC.

The rearrangement uses TRBV27 and TRBJ1-2; D call uncertain. Germline CDR1 MNHEY, CDR2 SMNVEV (reference sequence). Trimming cost V 4 bases and J 4 bases, with 25 bases left between them. The CDR3 totals 18 residues. The DNA for the CDR3 is TGTGCCAGCAGTTCGGAGGGCCATTTTCCGCCTGAGCCCTATGGCTACACCTTC. This translates into CASSSEGHFPPEPYGYTF.

Details on this clone: At the DNA level, this CDR3 is encoded by other sequences in the same sample as well. The chain recombines TRBV27 with TRBJ1-6; 9 nucleotides align to TRBD1. In germline, CDR1 is MNHEY, CDR2 SMNVEV (reference sequence). Losses at the gene ends were 6 bases for V and 7 bases for J; bases not matched to a gene: 4. The CDR3 covers 14 residues. The CDR3 is CASSLDRGNSPLHF. The CDR3 DNA reads TGTGCCAGCAGCCTCGACAGGGGGAATTCACCCCTCCACTTT.

The genes are TRBV7-9 and TRBJ2-1; 13 bases match TRBD2. Trimming at V came to 5 bases and at J to 0 bases, leaving 7 bases not matched to a gene. Germline CDR1 SEHNR, CDR2 FQNEAQ (reference sequence). This CDR3 has 18 residues. CDR3 region: CASSPGTSGVLSYNEQFF. CDR3 nucleotides: TGTGCCAGCAGCCCCGGGACTAGCGGGGTCCTCTCCTACAATGAGCAGTTCTTC. The full variable domain, rest sourced from reference TRBV7-9 and TRBJ2-1, is DTGVSQNPRHKITKRGQNVTFRCDPISEHNRLYWYRQTLGQGPEFLTYFQNEAQLEKSRLLSDRFSAERPKGSFSTLEIQRTEQGDSAMYLCASSPGTSGVLSYNEQFFGPGTRLTVL.

This chain links TRBV18 with TRBJ2-5; 7 bases agree with TRBD1. CDR1 KGHSH and CDR2 LQKENI come from the germline V gene. The CDR3 has 14 amino acids. Germline trimming cut 3 bases from V and 2 bases from J; bases unmatched to any gene: 3. CDR3 nucleotides: TGTGCCAGCTCACCCGGGACAGCGCAAGAGACCCAGTACTTC. Protein sequence: CASSPGTAQETQYF.

The DNA for the CDR3 is TGTGCCAGCAGTCTACAGGGACCTTATGGCTACACCTTC. This gives the protein CASSLQGPYGYTF. The chain employs TRBV27 and TRBJ1-2; D perhaps matches TRBD1 (6 bases). Germline values: CDR1 MNHEY, CDR2 SMNVEV (reference sequence). Trimming stripped 5 bases from V and 5 bases from J, with 12 bases between. CDR3 length: 13 residues.

The chain recombines TRBV28 with TRBJ1-2; 7 bases are shared with TRBD1. Germline V gives CDR1 MDHEN, CDR2 SYDVKM. The J segment lost 2 bases and the V segment lost 1 base, leaving 10 bases of the junction unmatched. The CDR3 sequence is 17 residues long. In DNA form, the CDR3 reads TGTGCCAGCAGTTTATTCCAGAACAGGGGACTGAACTATGGCTACACCTTC. This sequence encodes CASSLFQNRGLNYGYTF.

The chain employs TRBV30 and TRBJ2-6; 11 bases map to TRBD1. CDR1 is GTSNPN and CDR2 is SVGIG in the germline V gene (reference sequence). The CDR3 spans 18 residues. V shed 5 bases, J shed 1 base, and the junction held 10 bases outside the gene matches. This CDR3 is CAWGLGTGGRSGANVLTF. CDR3 DNA sequence: TGTGCCTGGGGACTCGGGACAGGGGGTAGATCTGGGGCCAACGTCCTGACTTTC.

V usage is TRBV5-1 and J usage is TRBJ2-1, with D perhaps matching TRBD1 (5 bases). This CDR3 spans 13 amino acids. V was cut by 4 bases and J by 5 bases, with 10 bases left in between. From germline, CDR1 is SGHRS and CDR2 YFSETQ. This CDR3 is CASSLDRNNEQFF. CDR3 bases: TGCGCCAGCAGCCTAGACAGAAACAATGAGCAGTTCTTC.

The chain couples TRBV7-7 to TRBJ1-1; 8 bases are shared with TRBD1. The CDR3 spans 13 residues. After removal of 5 bases from V and 4 bases from J, the junction contained 3 bases not matched to a gene. CDR1 and CDR2 from the germline V gene are SSHAT and FNYEAQ (reference sequence). CDR3 loop: CASSRDRGTEAFF. The DNA of the CDR3 is TGTGCCAGCAGCCGCGACAGGGGCACTGAAGCTTTCTTT.

The J gene is TRBJ2-1, the V gene TRBV5-1; 9 nucleotides align to TRBD1. The J segment lost 8 bases and the V segment lost 8 bases, leaving 14 bases of the junction unmatched. The CDR3 extends over 15 amino acids. Per the germline V gene, CDR1 is SGHRS and CDR2 is YFSETQ. For the CDR3, the DNA is TGCGCCAGTCGCTCTGGGACAGGGTTTGGCGATGAGCAGTTCTTC. Translated: CASRSGTGFGDEQFF.

CDR3 in DNA: TGCGCCAGCAGCCAAGAGGGCGCTAGCGGGGTCGATGAGCAGTTCTTC. It translates to CASSQEGASGVDEQFF. The chain uses TRBV4-1 and TRBJ2-1; TRBD2 matches 9 bases. Trimming cost V 0 bases and J 8 bases; bases outside gene matches: 8. The CDR3 contains 16 residues. Germline V lookup: CDR1 MGHRA, CDR2 YSYEKL.

CDR3 in DNA: TGTGCCAGCAGAGTAGCGGGGGGGATGGATTCCCAGTACTTC. It codes for CASRVAGGMDSQYF. The genes are TRBV27 and TRBJ2-5, with 11 positions matching TRBD2. The germline CDR1 and CDR2 sequences are MNHEY and SMNVEV (reference sequence). V shed 6 bases, J shed 9 bases, and the junction held 9 bases outside the gene matches. There are 14 residues in the CDR3.

The gene calls are TRBV27 and TRBJ2-4, with D perhaps TRBD2 (6 bases). The V end lost 8 bases, the J end lost 3 bases, and 20 bases lay between the germline ends. CDR3 size: 16 residues. Germline CDR1 reads MNHEY; CDR2 reads SMNVEV (reference sequence). CDR3 sequence reads: CASRELEGRGKNIQYF. The CDR3, as DNA: TGTGCCAGCCGCGAATTGGAGGGGCGAGGCAAAAACATTCAGTACTTC.

V gene TRBV5-1 combines with J gene TRBJ2-2, with a possible D match to TRBD2 (6 bases). CDR3 length: 15 residues. V was cut by 1 base and J by 4 bases, with 11 bases left in between. Per the germline V gene, CDR1 is SGHRS and CDR2 is YFSETQ. CDR3 residues: CASSLTGLSTGELFF. In DNA form, the CDR3 reads TGCGCCAGCAGCTTGACGGGACTGTCCACCGGGGAGCTGTTTTTT.

The gene calls are TRBV5-1 and TRBJ2-2; 11 bases agree with TRBD2. V dropped 4 bases and J dropped 6; count of bases not matched to a gene: 2. The CDR3 spans 14 residues. Germline V gene data show CDR1 as SGHRS and CDR2 as YFSETQ. The CDR3: CASSPTSGAGELFF. CDR3 DNA: TGCGCCAGCAGCCCGACTAGCGGGGCCGGGGAGCTGTTTTTT.

The chain recombines TRBV7-6 with TRBJ1-2; 9 bases align to TRBD1. V lost 5 bases to trimming and J lost 8 bases; unmatched junction nucleotides: 12. CDR1 and CDR2 (germline): SGHVS, FNYEAQ. This CDR3 contains 15 residues. As DNA, the CDR3 is TGTGCCAGCAGCCCCTACGGGACAGGGTTGGGCGGCTACACCTTC. Protein: CASSPYGTGLGGYTF.

The CDR3 protein is CATSSGQGAVNTEAFF. The CDR3 region has the DNA TGTGCCACCAGCAGCGGACAGGGGGCGGTGAACACTGAAGCTTTCTTT. The chain couples TRBV15 to TRBJ1-1, with 11 bases matching TRBD1. After removal of 3 bases from V and 0 bases from J, the junction contained 3 bases not matched to a gene. Germline V gene sequence: CDR1 LNHNV, CDR2 YYDKDF (reference sequence). The CDR3 has 16 residues.

The chain joins TRBV5-1 to TRBJ2-3; no reliable D call. This CDR3 spans 14 amino acids. V was trimmed by 0 bases and J by 5 bases, leaving 10 bases between them. The germline CDR1 and CDR2 sequences are SGHRS and YFSETQ. Here the CDR3 DNA reads TGCGCCAGCAGCTTGGAATTAGCAGAAGATACGCAGTATTTT. This codes for CASSLELAEDTQYF.

This chain joins TRBV19 and TRBJ2-2, with D maybe TRBD1 (6 bases). Trimming stripped 6 bases from V and 0 bases from J, with 17 bases between. Germline V gives CDR1 LNHDA, CDR2 SQIVND (reference sequence). The CDR3 has 17 amino acids. In DNA, the CDR3 is TGTGCCAGTAGCCCCGGGACAAAAATCTCGAACACCGGGGAGCTGTTTTTT. Translating it yields CASSPGTKISNTGELFF.

This chain connects TRBV29-1 to TRBJ2-7; D call uncertain. The CDR3 is 14 amino acids. From germline, CDR1 is SQVTM and CDR2 ANQGSEA. V lost 1 base to trimming and J lost 1 base, with 11 bases between them. CDR3: CSVEGGPGSYEQYF. CDR3 in DNA: TGCAGCGTTGAAGGAGGTCCCGGGTCCTACGAGCAGTACTTC.